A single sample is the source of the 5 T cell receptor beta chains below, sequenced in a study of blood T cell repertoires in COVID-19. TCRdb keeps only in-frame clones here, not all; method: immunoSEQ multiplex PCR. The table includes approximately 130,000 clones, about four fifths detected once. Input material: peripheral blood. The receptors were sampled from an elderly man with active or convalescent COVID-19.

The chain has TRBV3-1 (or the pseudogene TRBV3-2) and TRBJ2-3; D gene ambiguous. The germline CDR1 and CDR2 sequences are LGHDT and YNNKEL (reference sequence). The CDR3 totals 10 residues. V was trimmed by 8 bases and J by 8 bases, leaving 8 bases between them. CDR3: CASVWSTQYF. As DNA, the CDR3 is TGTGCCAGCGTCTGGAGTACGCAGTATTTT.

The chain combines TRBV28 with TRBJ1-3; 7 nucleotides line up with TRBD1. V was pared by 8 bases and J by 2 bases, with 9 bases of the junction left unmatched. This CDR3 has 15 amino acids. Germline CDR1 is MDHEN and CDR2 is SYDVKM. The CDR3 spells CASSSLTGTGNTIYF. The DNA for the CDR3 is TGTGCCAGCTCATCCCTGACAGGGACTGGAAACACCATATATTTT.

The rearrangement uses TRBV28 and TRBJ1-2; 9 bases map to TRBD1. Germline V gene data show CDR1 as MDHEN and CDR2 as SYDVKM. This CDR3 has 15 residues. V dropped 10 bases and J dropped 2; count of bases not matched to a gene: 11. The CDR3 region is CATAPTGGVNYGYTF. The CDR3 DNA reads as TGTGCCACCGCTCCGACAGGGGGTGTCAACTATGGCTACACCTTC.

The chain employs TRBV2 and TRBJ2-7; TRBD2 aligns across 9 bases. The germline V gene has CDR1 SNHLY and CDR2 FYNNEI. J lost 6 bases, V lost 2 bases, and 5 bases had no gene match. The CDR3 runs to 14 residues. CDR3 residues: CASSELAGPPEQYF. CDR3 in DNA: TGTGCCAGCAGTGAACTAGCGGGGCCTCCCGAGCAGTACTTC. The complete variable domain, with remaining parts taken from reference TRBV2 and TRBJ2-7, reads EPEVTQTPSHQVTQMGQEVILRCVPISNHLYFYWYRQILGQKVEFLVSFYNNEISEKSEIFDDQFSVERPDGSNFTLKIRSTKLEDSAMYFCASSELAGPPEQYFGPGTRLTVT.

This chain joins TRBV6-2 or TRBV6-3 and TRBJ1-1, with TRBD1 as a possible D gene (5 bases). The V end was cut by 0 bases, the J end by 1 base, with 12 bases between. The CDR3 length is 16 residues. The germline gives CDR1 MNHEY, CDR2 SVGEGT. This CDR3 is CASSYSPGHWNTEAFF. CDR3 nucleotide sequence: TGTGCCAGCAGTTACTCGCCAGGACACTGGAACACTGAAGCTTTCTTT.